This T cell receptor (beta chain) was captured by sequencing in a study of cytomegalovirus exposure and HLA in healthy donors. Germline V gene sequence: CDR1 WNHNN, CDR2 SYGVQD (reference sequence). The J segment lost 5 bases and the V segment lost 2 bases, leaving 3 bases of the junction unmatched. This CDR3 region has 13 residues. Findings and caveats of the study: Data from an earlier analysis indicated that most TCR beta V segments were productive either about 87% or about 30% of the time.

As concerns this clone: The antigen is undetermined.

Researchers ran the PCR with 60 Vbeta and 13 Jbeta primers. Clones were sequenced by immunoSEQ multiplex PCR, and TCRdb holds only the in-frame ones, with some missing. This sample's clone table lists 150,000 to 200,000 clones. The V and J genes are TRBV10-1 and TRBJ2-7; 7 bases match TRBD2. This sequence originates from a woman aged 18-29 years in good health and CMV-seropositive. Sequencing input: PBMCs. The CDR3 region is CASSEGGRNEQYF. The CDR3 nucleotides read TGCGCCAGCAGTGAGGGCGGGAGAAACGAGCAGTACTTC.